Listed here are 25 T cell receptor beta chains from one sample, sequenced in a study of a mutant IDH1 vaccine in newly diagnosed glioma. Time point here: week 47, end of study. Each dose delivered 300 ug of mutant IDH1 20-mer peptide subcutaneously with imiquimod. TCRdb's copy holds only in-frame clones and misses some; the assay was immunoSEQ multiplex PCR. Of approximately 31,000 clones listed, 80% to 85% were seen once; the top ten hold around 28%. The antigens for these receptors are not known. The sample in question was PBMCs, obtained from a glioma patient whose treatment included an IDH1 peptide vaccine. The receptors stem from a man younger than 45 with glioma.

This clone has just a few counts. This chain links TRBV6-6 with TRBJ1-5; no clear D gene. The germline V gene encodes CDR1 MNHNY and CDR2 SVGAGI (reference sequence). The CDR3 runs to 14 residues. V lost 2 bases, J lost 2 bases, and 7 bases lay in between. The CDR3 here is CASSYMGRNQPQHF. DNA for the CDR3: TGTGCCAGCAGTTACATGGGTCGCAATCAGCCCCAGCATTTT.

V is TRBV9 and J is TRBJ1-4; D is unclear. The CDR3 sequence is 14 residues long. Germline V gene data show CDR1 as SGDLS and CDR2 as YYNGEE. The V gene lost 3 bases and the J gene lost 5 bases, with 11 bases spanning the gap. The CDR3 nucleotides are TGTGCCAGCAGCGCCGGGCCACTGAATGAAAAACTGTTTTTT. The encoded protein is CASSAGPLNEKLFF.

The chain joins TRBV6-1 to TRBJ1-3; no clear D gene. V gave up 7 bases and J gave up 0 bases, with 13 bases separating them. The CDR3 totals 15 residues. Germline values: CDR1 MNHNS, CDR2 SASEGT. This CDR3 is CASILVAGSGNTIYF. CDR3 DNA sequence: TGTGCCAGCATTTTAGTAGCGGGCTCTGGAAACACCATATATTTT.

The CDR3 DNA reads TGCGCCAGCAGCTTGACGGCGGGAGAATTGGGCACAGATACGCAGTATTTT. Its translation is CASSLTAGELGTDTQYF. The chain couples TRBV5-1 to TRBJ2-3; 7 bases agree with TRBD2. Germline values: CDR1 SGHRS, CDR2 YFSETQ. J lost 1 base, V lost 1 base, and 9 bases had no gene match. The CDR3 loop spans 17 amino acids.

This chain connects TRBV19 to TRBJ1-2, with 9 bases that match TRBD1. Germline CDR1 is LNHDA and CDR2 is SQIVND (reference sequence). With V trimmed by 3 bases and J by 3 bases, 5 bases remained unmatched. This CDR3 contains 15 residues. CDR3 DNA sequence: TGTGCCAGTAGTATCCACAGGGGGCGCGACTATGGCTACACCTTC. It translates to CASSIHRGRDYGYTF.

On this clone itself: Different DNA sequences within this sample yield the same CDR3. The chain is built from TRBV30 and TRBJ2-1; 10 bases align to TRBD2. Germline-derived CDR1 and CDR2 are GTSNPN and SVGIG (reference sequence). CDR3 length: 16 residues. V shed 0 bases, J shed 2 bases, and the junction held 4 bases outside the gene matches. This CDR3 is CAWSVPSGGAYNEQFF. CDR3 bases: TGTGCCTGGAGTGTCCCCAGCGGGGGGGCCTACAATGAGCAGTTCTTC.

The chain is built from TRBV11-2 and TRBJ2-3, with D maybe TRBD1 (6 bases). Germline assignment: CDR1 SGHAT and CDR2 FQNNGV. The CDR3 runs 14 residues. Trimming shortened V by 6 bases and J by 0 bases, and 10 bases separated the two germline ends. The CDR3 region is CASRSGDSTDTQYF. The CDR3 nucleotides read TGTGCCAGCAGGTCAGGGGATAGCACAGATACGCAGTATTTT.

This clone was found a few times. J is TRBJ2-3 and V is TRBV5-1; no definite D call. V was clipped by 0 bases and J by 0 bases, with 11 bases between them. Germline CDR1 SGHRS, CDR2 YFSETQ. This CDR3 spans 16 amino acids. CDR3 sequence reads: CASSLGVISSTDTQYF. The CDR3, as DNA: TGCGCCAGCAGCTTGGGTGTCATCTCTAGCACAGATACGCAGTATTTT.

The V gene is TRBV25-1, the J gene TRBJ1-2; D is uncertain. This CDR3 has 13 amino acids. CDR1 is MGHDK and CDR2 is SYGVNS in the germline V gene. The V gene lost 5 bases and the J gene lost 5 bases, with 12 bases spanning the gap. The CDR3 reads CASSPTQEYGYTF. The CDR3 coding sequence is TGTGCCAGCAGTCCAACCCAGGAATATGGCTACACCTTC.

The chain joins TRBV18 to TRBJ2-1, with TRBD2 identical over 7 bases. From germline, CDR1 is KGHSH and CDR2 LQKENI. V shed 2 bases, J shed 9 bases, and the junction held 22 bases outside the gene matches. CDR3 length: 19 residues. CDR3 region: CASSPSVIFSRGEVGEQFF. Here the CDR3 DNA reads TGTGCCAGCTCACCATCAGTGATATTCTCTCGGGGGGAGGTCGGTGAGCAGTTCTTC.

The chain recombines TRBV2 with TRBJ1-5; 7 nucleotides line up with TRBD1. Germline CDR1 SNHLY, CDR2 FYNNEI. With V trimmed by 7 bases and J by 1 base, 10 bases remained unmatched. The CDR3 contains 16 residues. CDR3 amino acids: CASNQRQGWSNQPQHF. CDR3 nucleotide sequence: TGTGCCAGCAACCAAAGACAGGGTTGGAGCAATCAGCCCCAGCATTTT.

This clone was detected once. This rearrangement joins TRBV5-1 to TRBJ1-4; no definite D call. The V gene's germline CDR1 is SGHRS and CDR2 YFSETQ. Trimming took 0 bases from V and 1 from J, leaving 7 bases between them. The CDR3 runs 15 residues. CDR3 coding DNA: TGCGCCAGCAGCTTGGCCGCGGAAACTAATGAAAAACTGTTTTTT. This sequence encodes CASSLAAETNEKLFF.

V and J are TRBV5-6 and TRBJ1-2; D not resolved. The germline V gene encodes CDR1 SGHDT and CDR2 YYEEEE. V gave up 1 base and J gave up 4 bases, with 14 bases separating them. There are 15 residues in the CDR3. The CDR3 bases are TGTGCCAGCAGCTTGAGGGTCGGCAGTGGCTATGGCTACACCTTC. Its protein product is CASSLRVGSGYGYTF. Combining the CDR3 with reference TRBV5-6 and TRBJ1-2 gives the whole variable domain DAGVTQSPTHLIKTRGQQVTLRCSPKSGHDTVSWYQQALGQGPQFIFQYYEEEERQRGNFPDRFSGHQFPNYSSELNVNALLLGDSALYLCASSLRVGSGYGYTFGSGTRLTVV.

Points on this clone: This CDR3 fails to terminate in the conserved phenylalanine or tryptophan, so it likely reflects a read error. No DNA is shown, since the ends of the CDR3 on it are uncertain; the CDR3 is the one TCRdb lists. The genes are TRBV30 and TRBJ2-7; the table's D gene call, TRBD2, was not cross checked with the DNA. Inclusive of both ends, the CDR3 amounts to 8 amino acids. Per the germline V gene, CDR1 is GTSNPN and CDR2 is SVGIG (reference sequence). The CDR3 sequence is CASKLTTS.

Details on this clone: Other DNA sequences of this sample code for an identical CDR3. The chain is built from TRBV2 and TRBJ2-3; 7 bases align to TRBD1. V lost 5 bases, J lost 0 bases, and 5 bases stayed unmatched. The CDR3 totals 15 residues. Looked up from germline, CDR1 is SNHLY and CDR2 is FYNNEI. The DNA for the CDR3 is TGTGCCAGCAGTCATGGGACAGCTAGCACAGATACGCAGTATTTT. Translation gives CASSHGTASTDTQYF.

The CDR3 sequence is CAWSLVSGGAGDQQFF. In DNA, the CDR3 is TGTGCCTGGAGTTTAGTCAGCGGGGGGGCCGGAGATCAGCAGTTCTTC. The V call is TRBV30, the J call TRBJ2-1, with 10 bases matching TRBD2. In germline, CDR1 is GTSNPN, CDR2 SVGIG (reference sequence). The CDR3 has 16 residues. J lost 11 bases, V lost 2 bases, and 15 bases had no gene match.

This clone showed up just once. The rearrangement uses TRBV5-1 and TRBJ2-1; the D is unclear. This CDR3 region has 14 residues. Trimming removed 0 bases from V and 10 bases from J, with 14 bases in between. CDR1 SGHRS and CDR2 YFSETQ come from the germline V gene. The DNA for the CDR3 is TGCGCCAGCAGCTTGGGAGGTTTCGGGCCGGAGCAGTTCTTC. Amino acids: CASSLGGFGPEQFF.

V gene TRBV14 combines with J gene TRBJ2-7; D is possibly TRBD1 or TRBD2 (7 bases each). The CDR3 length is 15 residues. The germline V gene has CDR1 SGHDN and CDR2 FVKESK. V dropped 1 base and J dropped 1 base, with 11 bases sitting between them. This CDR3 reads CASSQVQGGSYEQYF. As DNA, the CDR3 is TGTGCCAGCAGCCAAGTGCAGGGGGGGTCCTACGAGCAGTACTTC.

The genes are TRBV5-4 and TRBJ1-2; D is perhaps TRBD1 (6 bases). Germline V lookup: CDR1 SGHNT, CDR2 YYREEE (reference sequence). This CDR3 is built from 14 residues. The V and J ends lost 0 bases and 4 bases respectively, with 10 bases between them. CDR3 sequence reads: CASSLGTASYGYTF. DNA of the CDR3: TGTGCCAGCAGCTTGGGGACAGCAAGCTATGGCTACACCTTC.

The V and J genes are TRBV5-1 and TRBJ2-3; no firm D call. V lost 0 bases, J lost 6 bases, and 11 bases lay in between. Germline V gene sequence: CDR1 SGHRS, CDR2 YFSETQ. The CDR3 is made up of 14 amino acids. CDR3 in DNA: TGCGCCAGCAGCTTGGAGAGAGAAGGGGATACGCAGTATTTT. Its translation is CASSLEREGDTQYF.

The rearrangement uses TRBV10-1 and TRBJ2-7, with D maybe TRBD2 (6 bases). The CDR3 runs to 13 residues. Trimming stripped 2 bases from V and 9 bases from J, with 14 bases between. Looked up from germline, CDR1 is WNHNN and CDR2 is SYGVQD (reference sequence). CDR3 bases: TGCGCCAGCAGTGAGGGTAGCGGCACCTTGCAGTACTTC. Amino acids: CASSEGSGTLQYF.

This rearrangement joins TRBV27 to TRBJ2-7, with D perhaps TRBD2 (5 bases). The V gene lost 2 bases and the J gene lost 3 bases, with 5 bases spanning the gap. CDR1 is MNHEY and CDR2 is SMNVEV in the germline V gene (reference sequence). CDR3 size: 12 residues. Here the CDR3 reads CASSLEGYEQYF. As DNA, the CDR3 is TGTGCCAGCAGTTTAGAGGGCTACGAGCAGTACTTC.

The rearrangement uses TRBV15 and TRBJ1-5, with D tentatively TRBD1 (5 bases). The germline V gene encodes CDR1 LNHNV and CDR2 YYDKDF (reference sequence). The V and J ends lost 0 bases and 7 bases respectively, with 10 bases between them. The CDR3 spans 14 residues. The CDR3 coding sequence is TGTGCCACCAGCAGAGATCCAGGGCGGCAGCCCCAGCATTTT. Translated, it gives CATSRDPGRQPQHF.

The chain employs TRBV5-5 and TRBJ2-3; maybe TRBD2 (5 bases). The ends were cut back, 3 bases at V and 2 bases at J, with 16 bases in the middle. This CDR3 comprises 16 residues. Per germline, CDR1 SGHKS and CDR2 YYEKEE (reference sequence). For the CDR3, the DNA is TGTGCCAGCAGCTCCCGGGGAGCGTCTGACACAGATACGCAGTATTTT. Protein sequence: CASSSRGASDTDTQYF.

This clone was seen only a few times. V is TRBV30 and J is TRBJ1-5, with D maybe TRBD1 (6 bases). Germline lookup yields CDR1 GTSNPN and CDR2 SVGIG (reference sequence). Trimming took off 5 bases at V and 0 bases at J, with 14 bases between the two ends. This CDR3 comprises 15 residues. The CDR3 sequence is CAWAGVGYSNQPQHF. CDR3 coding DNA: TGTGCCTGGGCAGGGGTAGGATATAGCAATCAGCCCCAGCATTTT.